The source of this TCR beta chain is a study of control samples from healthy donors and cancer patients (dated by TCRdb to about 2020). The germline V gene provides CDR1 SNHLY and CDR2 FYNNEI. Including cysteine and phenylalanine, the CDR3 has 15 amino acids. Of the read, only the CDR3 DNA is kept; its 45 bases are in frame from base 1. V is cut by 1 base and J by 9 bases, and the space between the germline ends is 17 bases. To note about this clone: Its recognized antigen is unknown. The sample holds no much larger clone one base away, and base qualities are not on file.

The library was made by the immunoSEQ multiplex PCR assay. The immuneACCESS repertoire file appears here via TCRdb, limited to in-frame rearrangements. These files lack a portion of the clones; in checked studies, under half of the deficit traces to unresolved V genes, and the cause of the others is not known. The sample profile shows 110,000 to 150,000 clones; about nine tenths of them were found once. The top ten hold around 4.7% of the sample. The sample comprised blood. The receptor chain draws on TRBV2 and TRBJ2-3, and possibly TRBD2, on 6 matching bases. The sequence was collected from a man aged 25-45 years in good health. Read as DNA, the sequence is TGTGCCAGCAGTGAAGGGAGGGTCCCCATCGGAACGCAGTATTTT. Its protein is CASSEGRVPIGTQYF. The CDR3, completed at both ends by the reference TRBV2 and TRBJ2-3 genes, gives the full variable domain EPEVTQTPSHQVTQMGQEVILRCVPISNHLYFYWYRQILGQKVEFLVSFYNNEISEKSEIFDDQFSVERPDGSNFTLKIRSTKLEDSAMYFCASSEGRVPIGTQYFGPGTRLTVL.